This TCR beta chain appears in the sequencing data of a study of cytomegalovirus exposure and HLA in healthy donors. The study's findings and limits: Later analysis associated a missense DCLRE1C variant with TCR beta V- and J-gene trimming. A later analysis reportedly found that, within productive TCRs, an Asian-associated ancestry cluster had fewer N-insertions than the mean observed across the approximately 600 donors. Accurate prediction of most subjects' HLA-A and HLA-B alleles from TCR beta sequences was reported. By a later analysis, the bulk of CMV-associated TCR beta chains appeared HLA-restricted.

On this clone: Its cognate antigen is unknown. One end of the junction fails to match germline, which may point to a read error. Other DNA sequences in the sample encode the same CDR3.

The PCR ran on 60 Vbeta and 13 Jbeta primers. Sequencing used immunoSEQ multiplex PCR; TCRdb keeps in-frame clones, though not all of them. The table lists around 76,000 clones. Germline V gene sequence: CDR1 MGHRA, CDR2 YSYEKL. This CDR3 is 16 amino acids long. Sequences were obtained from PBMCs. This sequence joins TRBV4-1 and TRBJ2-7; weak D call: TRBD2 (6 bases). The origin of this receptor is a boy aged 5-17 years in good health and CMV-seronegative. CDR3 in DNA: TGTGCCAGCAGCCAAGATTACCCCGGGAGCTCCTACGAGCAGTACTTC. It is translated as CASSQDYPGSSYEQYF.